The next 29 T cell receptor beta chains were all read from a single sample in a study of shared clonotypes between healthy human individuals. Sequencing was performed with immunoSEQ multiplex PCR; in TCRdb, only in-frame clones are kept and a portion is missing. The sample lists around 370,000 clones; approximately 96% were seen once. The specimen sequenced was memory CD8+ T cells sorted from blood. As for subset: CD45RO+ cells pooled with CCR7-negative TemRA cells. The receptors were gathered from a man under 40 in good health.

Comment on this clone: This sample includes further DNA sequences coding for the same CDR3. This chain links TRBV18 with TRBJ2-5, with a tentative D call TRBD2 (5 bases). Per the germline V gene, CDR1 is KGHSH and CDR2 is LQKENI. The CDR3 spans 12 residues. Trimming shortened V by 1 base and J by 5 bases, and 5 bases separated the two germline ends. CDR3 protein: CASSPREETQYF. Here the CDR3 DNA reads TGTGCCAGCTCACCACGGGAGGAGACCCAGTACTTC.

The chain employs TRBV10-3 and TRBJ2-2; D unclear. Germline V gene data show CDR1 as ENHRY and CDR2 as SYGVKD. Trimming left V 1 base short and J 3 bases short, with 6 bases between. This CDR3 comprises 14 residues. CDR3 sequence: CAISELGYTGELFF. DNA for the CDR3: TGTGCCATCAGTGAGTTAGGATACACCGGGGAGCTGTTTTTT.

In DNA form, the CDR3 reads TGTGCCAGCAGCTTGTCCATGAACACTGAAGCTTTCTTT. It encodes CASSLSMNTEAFF. This chain joins TRBV7-2 and TRBJ1-1; D not certain. The length of the CDR3 is 13 residues. Deletions cut 3 bases from V and 0 bases from J, with 5 bases between. From germline, CDR1 is SGHTA and CDR2 FQGNSA. Looking up the rest from reference TRBV7-2 and TRBJ1-1 gives the full variable domain: GAGVSQSPSNKVTEKGKDVELRCDPISGHTALYWYRQSLGQGLEFLIYFQGNSAPDKSGLPSDRFSAERTGGSVSTLTIQRTQQEDSAVYLCASSLSMNTEAFFGQGTRLTVV.

This clone showed up just once. This rearrangement joins TRBV7-9 to TRBJ2-3, with 8 bases lining up with TRBD2. The CDR3 totals 15 residues. Germline lookup yields CDR1 SEHNR and CDR2 FQNEAQ (reference sequence). J was trimmed by 0 bases and V by 4 bases; bases with no gene match: 3. The DNA of the CDR3 is TGTGCCAGCAGCTATAGCGGGACCAGCACAGATACGCAGTATTTT. Its protein is CASSYSGTSTDTQYF.

Regarding this clone: This specimen includes other DNA sequences encoding the same CDR3. The genes are TRBV28 and TRBJ1-5; possibly TRBD1 for D (5 bases). The germline V gene encodes CDR1 MDHEN and CDR2 SYDVKM. V dropped 2 bases and J dropped 6 bases, with 5 bases sitting between them. The CDR3 extends over 12 amino acids. The CDR3 is CASSLGGQPQHF. The CDR3, as DNA: TGTGCCAGCAGTTTAGGGGGTCAGCCCCAGCATTTT.

A word on this clone: Other DNA variants within this sample encode the same CDR3. This chain links TRBV28 with TRBJ2-7, with D unclear. The CDR3 sequence is 12 residues long. With 1 base removed from V and 4 bases from J, the gap between germline ends came to 5 bases. Germline CDR1 reads MDHEN; CDR2 reads SYDVKM. CDR3: CASSLSGYEQYF. CDR3 in DNA: TGTGCCAGCAGTTTATCAGGTTACGAGCAGTACTTC.

J is TRBJ1-2 and V is TRBV4-2; TRBD1 might be the D (5 bases). Germline CDR1 reads LGHNA; CDR2 reads YNFKEQ. This CDR3 has 13 residues. V was trimmed by 1 base and J by 6 bases, leaving 9 bases between them. The CDR3 spells CASSQGGIDGYTF. CDR3 coding DNA: TGTGCCAGCAGCCAAGGGGGGATAGATGGCTACACCTTC.

The chain employs TRBV28 and TRBJ1-2, with TRBD1 matching over 7 bases. The junction had 2 bases not matched to a gene; V was cut back by 2 bases and J by 2 bases. The CDR3 loop spans 14 amino acids. CDR1 and CDR2 from the germline V gene are MDHEN and SYDVKM. The DNA for the CDR3 is TGTGCCAGCAGTTTAGTACAGGGGAACTATGGCTACACCTTC. This sequence encodes CASSLVQGNYGYTF.

This sequence joins TRBV28 and TRBJ1-6; TRBD1 might be the D (5 bases). The V gene's germline CDR1 is MDHEN and CDR2 SYDVKM. The CDR3 has 15 residues. V gave up 6 bases and J gave up 1 base, with 10 bases separating them. Here the CDR3 reads CASRSQGSYNSPLHF. CDR3 in DNA: TGTGCCAGCAGATCCCAGGGATCCTATAATTCACCCCTCCACTTT. The full variable domain, with the rest looked up from reference TRBV28 and TRBJ1-6, is DVKVTQSSRYLVKRTGEKVFLECVQDMDHENMFWYRQDPGLGLRLIYFSYDVKMKEKGDIPEGYSVSREKKERFSLILESASTNQTSMYLCASRSQGSYNSPLHFGNGTRLTVT.

The V gene is TRBV14, the J gene TRBJ2-1; D ambiguous. Germline loops: CDR1 SGHDN, CDR2 FVKESK. The CDR3 length is 15 residues. V dropped 0 bases and J dropped 4 bases, with 10 bases sitting between them. The CDR3, as DNA: TGTGCCAGCAGCCAAGAGTCCGGACCATACAATGAGCAGTTCTTC. It encodes CASSQESGPYNEQFF.

This sequence joins TRBV11-2 and TRBJ2-4; possibly TRBD2 for D (6 bases). The CDR3 consists of 13 residues. Trimming pared 5 bases from V and 7 bases from J, leaving 12 bases between. CDR1 and CDR2 (germline): SGHAT, FQNNGV. This chain's CDR3 is CASSITTRNIQYF. DNA of the CDR3: TGTGCCAGCAGCATCACGACTAGGAACATTCAGTACTTC.

As to this clone: One base away lies a much larger clone, so this may be a sequencing read error. The J gene is TRBJ1-1, the V gene TRBV20-1; D unresolved. In germline, CDR1 is DFQATT, CDR2 SNEGSKA (reference sequence). The CDR3 runs to 11 residues. The germline V and J ends were trimmed by 2 bases and 1 base, with 2 bases remaining between them. CDR3 sequence reads: CSARKNTEAFF. The CDR3, as DNA: TGCAGTGCTAGAAAGAACACTGAAGCTTTCTTT.

The chain uses TRBV30 and TRBJ2-7; TRBD2 agrees at 15 bases. The ends lost 1 base at V and 8 bases at J; junction bases unmatched: 6. Germline values: CDR1 GTSNPN, CDR2 SVGIG (reference sequence). This CDR3 region has 15 residues. DNA for the CDR3: TGTGCCTGGAGTGCCCGAGGGACTAGCGGGAGGAAGCAGTACTTC. Its protein is CAWSARGTSGRKQYF.

The V gene is TRBV5-6, the J gene TRBJ2-5; D gene uncertain. The CDR3 is 14 amino acids. With 2 bases removed from V and 1 base from J, the gap between germline ends came to 9 bases. CDR1 and CDR2 from the germline V gene are SGHDT and YYEEEE. In DNA, the CDR3 is TGTGCCAGCAGCTTCATTAGCTCCCAAGAGACCCAGTACTTC. Its translation: CASSFISSQETQYF.

The V and J genes are TRBV18 and TRBJ2-1, with no clear D. The CDR3 runs 15 residues. The V end lost 3 bases, the J end lost 6 bases, and 15 bases lay between the germline ends. The V gene's germline CDR1 is KGHSH and CDR2 LQKENI. In DNA, the CDR3 is TGTGCCAGCTCACCCCGGACGGCGGCTGGCAATGAGCAGTTCTTC. It yields the protein CASSPRTAAGNEQFF.

This chain uses TRBV19 with TRBJ2-2; 9 nucleotides agree with TRBD2. Germline V gives CDR1 LNHDA, CDR2 SQIVND (reference sequence). This CDR3 has 14 residues. After removal of 6 bases from V and 2 bases from J, the junction contained 1 base not matched to a gene. The CDR3 region has the DNA TGTGCCAGTAGGACTAGCGGAAACACCGGGGAGCTGTTTTTT. Translated: CASRTSGNTGELFF.

The CDR3 nucleotides read TGTGCCTGGAGTGTCCAGGGCCAGGGCAATTCACCCCTCCACTTT. As protein: CAWSVQGQGNSPLHF. The gene calls are TRBV30 and TRBJ1-6; tentatively, D is TRBD1 (5 bases). This CDR3 is built from 15 residues. Germline values: CDR1 GTSNPN, CDR2 SVGIG (reference sequence). The V end was cut by 0 bases, the J end by 7 bases, with 13 bases between.

The V call is TRBV29-1, the J call TRBJ2-2; D may be TRBD1 (5 bases). This CDR3 has 13 amino acids. Trimming took off 3 bases at V and 7 bases at J, with 12 bases between the two ends. Germline values: CDR1 SQVTM, CDR2 ANQGSEA. The CDR3 sequence is CSVDSSGLGELFF. For the CDR3, the DNA is TGCAGCGTTGACAGTTCAGGGCTCGGGGAGCTGTTTTTT.

The rearrangement links TRBV27 to TRBJ2-7; TRBD2 matches at 11 bases. Germline V gene sequence: CDR1 MNHEY, CDR2 SMNVEV (reference sequence). The V gene end was trimmed by 5 bases and the J gene end by 3 bases; junction bases not matched to a gene: 3. There are 14 residues in the CDR3. In nucleotides, the CDR3 is TGTGCCAGCAGTCCGGGGACTAGCGGCTACGAGCAGTACTTC. Protein product: CASSPGTSGYEQYF.

On this clone itself: This sample also contains other DNA sequences that code for the same CDR3. This chain connects TRBV6-5 to TRBJ1-3; D gene uncertain. The CDR3 spans 13 residues. From germline, CDR1 is MNHEY and CDR2 SVGAGI. V was trimmed by 0 bases and J by 4 bases, leaving 4 bases between them. The CDR3 loop reads CASSYSSGNTIYF. The DNA of the CDR3 is TGTGCCAGCAGTTACTCGAGCGGAAACACCATATATTTT.

This chain joins TRBV27 and TRBJ1-5, with D perhaps matching TRBD1 (5 bases). This CDR3 is built from 13 residues. V lost 4 bases and J lost 5, with 9 bases in between. Germline-derived CDR1 and CDR2 are MNHEY and SMNVEV (reference sequence). The CDR3 spells CASSYRGDQPQHF. Here the CDR3 DNA reads TGTGCCAGCAGTTACCGAGGGGATCAGCCCCAGCATTTT.

This chain uses TRBV10-3 with TRBJ2-7, with 13 positions matching TRBD2. With 6 bases clipped from V and 7 bases from J, the junction kept 18 bases outside the gene matches. The CDR3 consists of 18 residues. Per the germline V gene, CDR1 is ENHRY and CDR2 is SYGVKD. The CDR3 nucleotides are TGTGCCATCAGCGAGGGCCGCAGTGGGACTAGCGGGAATCAAGAGCAGTACTTC. Translating it yields CAISEGRSGTSGNQEQYF.

This chain joins TRBV5-1 and TRBJ2-5, with a weak D call TRBD1 (6 bases). The CDR3 is 14 residues long. CDR1 SGHRS and CDR2 YFSETQ come from the germline V gene. Trimming removed 4 bases from V and 4 bases from J, with 14 bases in between. The CDR3 DNA follows: TGCGCCAGCAGCCAGGGGCGTCCTGGAGAGACCCAGTACTTC. Protein: CASSQGRPGETQYF.

The CDR3: CASSPVGTDTQYF. CDR3 coding DNA: TGTGCCAGCAGTCCCGTGGGCACAGATACGCAGTATTTT. J is TRBJ2-3 and V is TRBV7-3; no definite D call. The V end was cut by 6 bases, the J end by 1 base, with 8 bases between. The CDR3 extends over 13 amino acids. Germline loops: CDR1 SGHTA, CDR2 FQGTGA.

The chain uses TRBV7-9 and TRBJ1-1; TRBD1 is a possible D gene (6 bases). The V gene's germline CDR1 is SEHNR and CDR2 FQNEAQ (reference sequence). The length of the CDR3 is 11 residues. Trimming cost V 5 bases and J 7 bases, with 8 bases left between them. CDR3 loop: CASSEDSEAFF. CDR3 DNA: TGTGCCAGCAGCGAGGACAGTGAAGCTTTCTTT.

The V call is TRBV28, the J call TRBJ2-1; TRBD2 aligns across 8 bases. In germline, CDR1 is MDHEN, CDR2 SYDVKM. V trimming: 8 bases; J trimming: 6 bases; junction bases outside the gene matches: 6. This CDR3 region has 13 residues. In DNA form, the CDR3 reads TGTGCCAGCCGTAGCGGGACCCCCAATGAGCAGTTCTTC. Its translation is CASRSGTPNEQFF. The whole variable domain, remainder taken from reference TRBV28 and TRBJ2-1, is DVKVTQSSRYLVKRTGEKVFLECVQDMDHENMFWYRQDPGLGLRLIYFSYDVKMKEKGDIPEGYSVSREKKERFSLILESASTNQTSMYLCASRSGTPNEQFFGPGTRLTVL.

This chain connects TRBV5-5 to TRBJ1-5, with 7 bases that match TRBD1. The germline V gene encodes CDR1 SGHKS and CDR2 YYEKEE (reference sequence). The V segment lost 4 bases and the J segment 4 bases; nucleotides outside the gene matches: 5. The CDR3 extends over 14 amino acids. CDR3 in DNA: TGTGCCAGCAGCCTCGGGACAGTTAATCAGCCCCAGCATTTT. It yields the protein CASSLGTVNQPQHF. The complete variable domain, with remaining parts taken from reference TRBV5-5 and TRBJ1-5, reads DAGVTQSPTHLIKTRGQQVTLRCSPISGHKSVSWYQQVLGQGPQFIFQYYEKEERGRGNFPDRFSARQFPNYSSELNVNALLLGDSALYLCASSLGTVNQPQHFGDGTRLSIL.

This chain links TRBV29-1 with TRBJ2-5; no firm D call. Germline-derived CDR1 and CDR2 are SQVTM and ANQGSEA. V was clipped by 4 bases and J by 4 bases, with 10 bases between them. The CDR3 has 12 amino acids. CDR3 sequence (DNA): TGCAGCGTTGTAGGCATCCGAGAGACCCAGTACTTC. It translates to CSVVGIRETQYF.

The chain recombines TRBV7-2 with TRBJ2-7, with 9 bases aligning to TRBD2. The CDR3 extends over 15 amino acids. Germline lookup yields CDR1 SGHTA and CDR2 FQGNSA. With 3 bases clipped from V and 7 bases from J, the junction kept 10 bases outside the gene matches. The DNA for the CDR3 is TGTGCCAGCAGCTTTTGGGCGGGAGGGCCTCGGGAGCAGTACTTC. Translating gives CASSFWAGGPREQYF.